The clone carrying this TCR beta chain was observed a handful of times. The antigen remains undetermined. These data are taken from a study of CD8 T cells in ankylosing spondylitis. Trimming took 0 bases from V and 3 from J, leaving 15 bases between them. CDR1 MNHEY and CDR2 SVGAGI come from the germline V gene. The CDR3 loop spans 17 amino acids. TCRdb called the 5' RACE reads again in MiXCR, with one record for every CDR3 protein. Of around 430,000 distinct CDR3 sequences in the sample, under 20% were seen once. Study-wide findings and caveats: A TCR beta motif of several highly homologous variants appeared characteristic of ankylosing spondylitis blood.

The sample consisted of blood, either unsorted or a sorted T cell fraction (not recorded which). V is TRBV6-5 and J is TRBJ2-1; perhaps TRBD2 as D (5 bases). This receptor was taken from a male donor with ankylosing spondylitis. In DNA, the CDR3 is TGTGCCAGCAGTTACTCGAGTCCGAAGGGAGTCTACAATGAGCAGTTCTTC. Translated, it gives CASSYSSPKGVYNEQFF.